Here is one T cell receptor beta chain with its context. Its antigen remains unknown. Some clones are missing from TCRdb's copy, which holds only in-frame ones; the method was immunoSEQ multiplex PCR. Here the sample spans roughly 77,000 clones, 80% to 95% being singletons. The CDR3 is 15 amino acids. Germline V gene lookup returns CDR1 MNHEY and CDR2 SVGAGI. V shed 6 bases and J 4 bases; nucleotides not matched to a gene: 8. This sample is drawn from a study of OX40 agonist ivuxolimab in advanced cancers. Across the study: Ivuxolimab, an antibody acting as an agonist of OX40 (CD134), was used to treat patients. Study findings and constraints: The 0.1-3.0 mg/kg partial responders had among the lowest clonal expansion. The study did not work out the antigen specificity of the expanded peripheral T cells.

The sequenced sample was CD4+ or CD8+ T cells sorted from blood, obtained in a trial of the OX40 agonist ivuxolimab. V is TRBV6-5 and J is TRBJ1-5; 8 bases align to TRBD1. This clonotype was sampled from an adult with an advanced solid tumor such as melanoma, head and neck, liver or kidney cancer. In nucleotides, the CDR3 is TGTGCCAGCAGCCTTCGGACAGGGCCTAATCAGCCCCAGCATTTT. This encodes CASSLRTGPNQPQHF.